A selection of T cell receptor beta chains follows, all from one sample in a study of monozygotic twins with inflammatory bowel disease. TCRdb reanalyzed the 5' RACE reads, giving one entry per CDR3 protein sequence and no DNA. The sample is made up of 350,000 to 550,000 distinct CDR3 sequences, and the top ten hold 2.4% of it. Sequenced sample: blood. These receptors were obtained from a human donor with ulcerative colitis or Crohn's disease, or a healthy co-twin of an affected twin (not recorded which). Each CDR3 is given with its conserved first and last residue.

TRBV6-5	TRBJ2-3	CASSYSGGTADTQYF
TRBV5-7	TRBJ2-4	CASSLGSKCWTVNLIGAKNIQYF
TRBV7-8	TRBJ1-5	CASSFSTGGGNQPQHF
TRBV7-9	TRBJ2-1	CASRVSNNEQFF
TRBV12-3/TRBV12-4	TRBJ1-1	CASSSTGRSTEAFF
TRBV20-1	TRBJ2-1	CSAMPGLGSYNEQFF
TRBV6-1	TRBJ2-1	CASSVRTSGGYNEQFF
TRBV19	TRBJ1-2	CASRRQGALAPPLYTF
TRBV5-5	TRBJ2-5	CASSHSWDVWETQYF
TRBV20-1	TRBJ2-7	CSAGPGTGGWDEQYF
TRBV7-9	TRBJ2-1	CASSAVSGYSYNEQFF
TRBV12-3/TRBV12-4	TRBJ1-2	CASSFLRSLGGYTF
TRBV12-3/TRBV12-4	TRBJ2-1	CASSRPGASGFSSYNEQFF
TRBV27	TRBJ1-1	CASSTEGGEAFF
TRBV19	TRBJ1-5	CASTTIHSADQPQHF
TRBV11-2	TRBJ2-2	CASSLVRGNEVTGELFF
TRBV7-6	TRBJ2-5	CASSQGTQETQYF
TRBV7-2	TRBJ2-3	CASLAGGSDTQYF
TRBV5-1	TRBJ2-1	CASSATSGGGGEQFF
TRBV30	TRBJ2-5	CAWTATEEETQYF
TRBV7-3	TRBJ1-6	CASSLSRDYNSPLHF
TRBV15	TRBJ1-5	CATSRPDSPDRYSNQPQHF
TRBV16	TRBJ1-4	CASSQSQGEKLFF
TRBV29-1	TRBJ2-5	CSVIGQGQETQYF
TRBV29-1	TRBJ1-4	CSGRAGGGTNEKLFF
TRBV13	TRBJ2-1	CASSSQTSGGARYNEQFF
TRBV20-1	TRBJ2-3	CSARERGISTDTQYF
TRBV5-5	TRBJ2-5	CASSLVGGYQETQYF